The TCR beta chain described here comes from a study of somatic mutations in cytotoxic T cells in rheumatoid arthritis. Background on the study: Patient blood, about 27 ml in EDTA, was obtained immediately after diagnosis and prior to the start of any treatment. Study-level points and caveats: Antigen targets of the expanded CD8+ clones remained unidentified. Healthy controls did not share the age-linked increase in CD8+ clonality seen in rheumatoid arthritis patients.

The protocol was immunoSEQ multiplex PCR, while the TCRdb copy is restricted to in-frame clones and leaves out a portion. The sample lists roughly 13,000 clones, around 80% seen once, with 7.4% in the top ten. Flow cytometry served to check the purity of CD4+ and CD8+ cells, which were isolated by positive magnetic bead selection. V lost 5 bases to trimming and J lost 4 bases; unmatched junction nucleotides: 8. Germline V gene data show CDR1 as MDHEN and CDR2 as SYDVKM. The CDR3 is 14 amino acids. With respect to this clone: Its target is unknown.

This sequence joins TRBV28 and TRBJ2-7, with 7 bases lining up with TRBD2. Sequencing used CD8+ T cells sorted from blood. This TCR derives from an adult with rheumatoid arthritis. This CDR3 reads CASSGRTSKYEQYF. The CDR3 DNA sequence: TGTGCCAGCAGTGGGAGGACTAGTAAGTACGAGCAGTACTTC.